The 8 T cell receptor beta chains reported below all come from one sample, sequenced in a study of chronic HIV infection and antiretroviral therapy. TCRdb passed the 5' RACE reads through MiXCR, listing each CDR3 protein once. The sample records about 31,000 distinct CDR3 sequences, over 7.5% being singletons. The sample taken for sequencing was peripheral blood. The source of these receptors is an adult who had HIV and had not received antiretroviral therapy, or was an uninfected healthy control (not recorded which).

This clonotype was observed many times. J is TRBJ1-1 and V is TRBV4-2; the D gene is possibly TRBD1 (5 bases). Germline assignment: CDR1 LGHNA and CDR2 YNFKEQ. This CDR3 has 15 amino acids. V was trimmed by 3 bases and J by 1 base, leaving 12 bases between them. The CDR3 spells CASSQETRANTEAFF. CDR3 nucleotides: TGTGCCAGCAGCCAGGAGACCAGGGCGAACACTGAAGCTTTCTTT.

Turning to this clonotype: A much larger clone is a single base away; this may be a read error. This chain joins TRBV7-9 and TRBJ2-7; D unresolved. Germline V gene data show CDR1 as SEHNR and CDR2 as FQNEAQ (reference sequence). This CDR3 region has 14 residues. Trimming cost V 3 bases and J 5 bases, with 14 bases left between them. CDR3 residues: CASSLARGGDEQYF. CDR3 nucleotide sequence: TGTGCCAGCAGCTTGGCCCGCGGTGGGGACGAGCAGTACTTC.

This clonotype has at least ten counts. The rearrangement uses TRBV11-1 and TRBJ2-5; D is possibly TRBD1 (6 bases). Trimming cost V 3 bases and J 2 bases, with 22 bases left between them. This CDR3 is 18 amino acids long. In germline, CDR1 is SGHAT, CDR2 FQDESV (reference sequence). For the CDR3, the DNA is TGTGCCAGCAGCTTCCCCTCACAACGCAGACAGGATCAAGAGACCCAGTACTTC. Translation: CASSFPSQRRQDQETQYF.

This clonotype was counted ten times or more. The chain has TRBV5-1 and TRBJ1-1; unclear D gene. Germline V gives CDR1 SGHRS, CDR2 YFSETQ. The CDR3 is 11 amino acids. Trimming pared 0 bases from V and 3 bases from J, leaving 0 bases between. The CDR3 DNA is TGCGCCAGCAGCTTGGACACTGAAGCTTTCTTT. Translating gives CASSLDTEAFF.

The CDR3 reads CASSLRRLQGAQPQHF. The CDR3 coding sequence is TGTGCCAGCAGCTTAAGACGGTTACAGGGGGCTCAGCCCCAGCATTTT. The gene calls are TRBV7-8 and TRBJ1-5, with 9 bases identical to TRBD1. CDR1 is SGHVS and CDR2 is FQNEAQ in the germline V gene. J gave up 6 bases and V 2 bases, and 8 bases lay outside the gene matches. The CDR3 has 16 amino acids.

This clonotype was picked up many times. The chain employs TRBV10-2 and TRBJ2-7, with 7 positions matching TRBD1. CDR1 WSHSY and CDR2 SAAADI come from the germline V gene. Trimming at V came to 6 bases and at J to 3 bases, leaving 5 bases not matched to a gene. This CDR3 comprises 13 residues. CDR3 in DNA: TGCGCCAGCAGCCCGGGACAGCTCTACGAGCAGTACTTC. Encoded protein: CASSPGQLYEQYF.

The chain carries TRBV29-1 and TRBJ1-1; weak D call: TRBD1 (5 bases). Trimming stripped 0 bases from V and 1 base from J, with 12 bases between. This CDR3 spans 15 amino acids. Germline V gene data show CDR1 as SQVTM and CDR2 as ANQGSEA. As DNA, the CDR3 is TGCAGCGTTGAAGATTTGGGGGGTGAGAACACTGAAGCTTTCTTT. It codes for CSVEDLGGENTEAFF.

This clonotype was recorded at least ten times. The V and J genes are TRBV4-2 and TRBJ2-1, with 12 nucleotides matching TRBD1. This CDR3 spans 16 amino acids. J lost 4 bases, V lost 4 bases, and 5 bases had no gene match. Looked up from germline, CDR1 is LGHNA and CDR2 is YNFKEQ. The CDR3 sequence: CASSLGTGGAYNEQFF. The CDR3 DNA sequence: TGTGCCAGCAGCCTCGGGACAGGGGGCGCTTACAATGAGCAGTTCTTC.